These 8 T cell receptor beta chains were sequenced from one sample in a study of vaccination and CD4 T cells after COVID-19. Researchers used the Oncomine TCR Beta short-read assay to sequence DNA from cultured CD4+ T cells. After culture, CD4+ T cells served as the source for genomic DNA extraction. One entry per CDR3 protein results from TCRdb running MiXCR on the PCR reads. The sample shows 9,000 to 13,000 distinct CDR3 sequences, roughly 30% of them seen only once. Their specific antigens are unknown. The treatment denotes: roughly 11-day PBMC culture with coronavirus spike peptide pools or control peptides (ViraFEST assay). Investigators obtained the unexposed donor's CD4+ T cells before the COVID-19 pandemic (2011-2018). Sequencing was performed on CD4+ T cells from blood, cultured in vitro. The receptors were sampled from a human donor in good health.

The CDR3 DNA follows: TGCAGTGAGGCGAGCAGGACAGATACGCAGTATTTT. Translating gives CSEASRTDTQYF. This chain joins TRBV20-1 and TRBJ2-3; D is unclear. Germline V lookup: CDR1 DFQATT, CDR2 SNEGSKA (reference sequence). Between the trimmed V and J ends, which lost 7 bases and 3 bases, there was a span of 11 bases. The CDR3 covers 12 residues.

This clonotype was picked up a small number of times. The rearrangement uses TRBV20-1 and TRBJ1-1; D remains unclear. The CDR3 has 17 residues. Trimming removed 0 bases from V and 2 bases from J, with 19 bases in between. The germline CDR1 and CDR2 sequences are DFQATT and SNEGSKA (reference sequence). Here the CDR3 DNA reads TGCAGTGCTAGAGATCCGAGCGGGTTCCCCGACAACACTGAAGCTTTCTTT. It codes for CSARDPSGFPDNTEAFF.

V is TRBV20-1 and J is TRBJ2-7; 12 nucleotides line up with TRBD2. Per germline, CDR1 DFQATT and CDR2 SNEGSKA (reference sequence). V trimming: 4 bases; J trimming: 6 bases; junction bases outside the gene matches: 7. The CDR3 runs to 14 residues. CDR3 in DNA: TGCAGTGCTACCCCTAGCGGGAGGGCGGCCGAGCAGTACTTC. Encoded protein: CSATPSGRAAEQYF.

The chain links TRBV6-2 or TRBV6-3 to TRBJ1-1; D is unresolved. CDR3 length: 14 residues. Germline V gives CDR1 MNHEY, CDR2 SVGEGT. V dropped 2 bases and J dropped 5 bases, with 12 bases sitting between them. The CDR3 coding sequence is TGTGCCAGCAGTTACAGTGACGAACAAACTGAAGCTTTCTTT. Its translation: CASSYSDEQTEAFF.

V and J are TRBV5-6 and TRBJ1-5; 7 positions match TRBD1. Trimming cost V 0 bases and J 7 bases; bases outside gene matches: 1. Germline V gene lookup returns CDR1 SGHDT and CDR2 YYEEEE. This CDR3 has 13 amino acids. The CDR3 DNA sequence: TGTGCCAGCAGCTTGGGGACAGGACAGCCCCAGCATTTT. It encodes CASSLGTGQPQHF.

The V and J genes are TRBV20-1 and TRBJ2-7; D possibly corresponds to TRBD2 (5 bases). CDR3 size: 13 residues. Germline V gives CDR1 DFQATT, CDR2 SNEGSKA (reference sequence). With 3 bases removed from V and 4 bases from J, the gap between germline ends came to 13 bases. In DNA form, the CDR3 reads TGCAGTGCTAGCGGCACTAGGGTTTACGAGCAGTACTTC. Its protein product is CSASGTRVYEQYF.

The chain employs TRBV6-2 or TRBV6-3 and TRBJ1-2; 8 bases are shared with TRBD1. The CDR3 has 15 residues. The ends lost 6 bases at V and 6 bases at J; junction bases unmatched: 12. The germline V gene encodes CDR1 MNHEY and CDR2 SVGEGT. The CDR3 here is CASSPTPDRGHGYTF. The DNA of the CDR3 is TGTGCCAGCAGCCCAACCCCTGACAGGGGCCATGGCTACACCTTC.

The chain combines TRBV7-9 with TRBJ2-7; D possibly corresponds to TRBD2 (6 bases). The CDR3 is 14 amino acids. In germline, CDR1 is SEHNR, CDR2 FQNEAQ (reference sequence). V dropped 3 bases and J dropped 1 base, with 10 bases sitting between them. CDR3 DNA: TGTGCCAGCAGCTTCGGGACTCTATCCTACGAGCAGTACTTC. Translating it yields CASSFGTLSYEQYF.